The 2 T cell receptor beta chains below all came from one sample that was sequenced in a study of PD-1 blockade in classical Hodgkin lymphoma. Every patient experienced relapse after autologous stem cell transplantation, and brentuximab vedotin exposure varied. TCRdb's table, derived via immunoSEQ multiplex PCR, lists solely in-frame clones and lacks some. The table lists more than 60,000 clones, roughly nine tenths of them singletons, with approximately 9.7% in the top ten. Specimen: peripheral blood mononuclear cells (PBMCs), collected at baseline. Source of these receptors: a human donor with classical Hodgkin lymphoma.

The J gene is TRBJ2-3, the V gene TRBV5-4, with 12 nucleotides matching TRBD2. V shed 2 bases and J 0 bases; nucleotides not matched to a gene: 7. Germline CDR1 is SGHNT and CDR2 is YYREEE (reference sequence). The CDR3 sequence is 18 residues long. This CDR3 reads CASSLKRTSGVSTDTQYF. The CDR3 bases are TGTGCCAGCAGCTTAAAAAGGACTAGCGGGGTCAGCACAGATACGCAGTATTTT.

The chain combines TRBV5-1 with TRBJ1-4; TRBD1 agrees at 10 bases. Germline trimming cut 4 bases from V and 4 bases from J; bases unmatched to any gene: 13. Germline values: CDR1 SGHRS, CDR2 YFSETQ. The CDR3 is 18 amino acids. In DNA, the CDR3 is TGCGCCAGCAGCCAAAGTCCCGGGACAGGGGCATTTAATGAAAAACTGTTTTTT. Amino acids: CASSQSPGTGAFNEKLFF. Variable domain in full (rest from reference TRBV5-1 and TRBJ1-4): KAGVTQTPRYLIKTRGQQVTLSCSPISGHRSVSWYQQTPGQGLQFLFEYFSETQRNKGNFPGRFSGRQFSNSRSEMNVSTLELGDSALYLCASSQSPGTGAFNEKLFFGSGTQLSVL.